This T cell receptor (beta chain) was sequenced for a study of blood T cell repertoires in COVID-19. This clone was detected only once. This CDR3 has 15 residues. The V gene's germline CDR1 is SGDLS and CDR2 YYNGEE. V was trimmed by 7 bases and J by 4 bases, leaving 21 bases between them. The method was immunoSEQ multiplex PCR; TCRdb's version includes in-frame clones alone and lacks a portion of them. The sample holds about 87,000 clones, over 70% seen once. This rearrangement joins TRBV9 to TRBJ2-7; possible D gene TRBD1, 6 bases. The clonotype originates from a woman aged 45-65 years with acute or convalescent COVID-19. The sequenced sample consisted of peripheral blood. The CDR3 region has the DNA TGTGCCAGCGCCCCTAGGGACACTTTTTTTTACGAGCAGTACTTC. Protein: CASAPRDTFFYEQYF.